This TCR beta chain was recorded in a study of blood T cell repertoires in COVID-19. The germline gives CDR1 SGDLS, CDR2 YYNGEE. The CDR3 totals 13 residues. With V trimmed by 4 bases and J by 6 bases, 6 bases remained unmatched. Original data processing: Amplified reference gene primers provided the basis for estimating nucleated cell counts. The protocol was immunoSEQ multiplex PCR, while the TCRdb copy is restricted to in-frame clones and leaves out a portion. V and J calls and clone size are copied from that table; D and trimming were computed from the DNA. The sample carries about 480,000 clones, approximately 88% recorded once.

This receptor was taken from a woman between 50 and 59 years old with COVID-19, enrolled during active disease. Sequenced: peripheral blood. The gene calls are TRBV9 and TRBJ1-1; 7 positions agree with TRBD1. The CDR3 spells CASSRRTGPEAFF. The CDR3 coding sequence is TGTGCCAGCAGCCGACGGACAGGTCCTGAAGCTTTCTTT.